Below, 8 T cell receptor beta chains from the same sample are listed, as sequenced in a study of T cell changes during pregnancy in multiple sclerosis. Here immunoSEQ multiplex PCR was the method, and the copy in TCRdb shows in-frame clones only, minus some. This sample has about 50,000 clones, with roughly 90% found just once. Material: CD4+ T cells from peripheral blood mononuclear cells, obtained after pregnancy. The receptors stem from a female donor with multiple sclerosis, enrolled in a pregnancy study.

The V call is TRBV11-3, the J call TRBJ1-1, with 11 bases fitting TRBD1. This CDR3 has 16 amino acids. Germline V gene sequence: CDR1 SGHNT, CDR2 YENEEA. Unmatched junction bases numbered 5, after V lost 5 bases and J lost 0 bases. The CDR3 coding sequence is TGTGCCAGCAGCCCTCGGACAGGGGGCCTGAACACTGAAGCTTTCTTT. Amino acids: CASSPRTGGLNTEAFF.

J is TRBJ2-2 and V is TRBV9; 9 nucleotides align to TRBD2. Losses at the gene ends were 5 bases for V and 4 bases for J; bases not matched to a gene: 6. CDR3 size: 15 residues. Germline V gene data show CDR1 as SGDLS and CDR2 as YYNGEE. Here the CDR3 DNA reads TGTGCCAGCAGTGTTATAGCGGGAGTCACCGGGGAGCTGTTTTTT. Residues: CASSVIAGVTGELFF.

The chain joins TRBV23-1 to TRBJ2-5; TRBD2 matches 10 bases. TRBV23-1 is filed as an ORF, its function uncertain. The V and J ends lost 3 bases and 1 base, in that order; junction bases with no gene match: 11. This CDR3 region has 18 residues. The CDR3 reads CASSHNRPAGGPQETQYF. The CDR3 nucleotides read TGCGCCAGCAGTCACAATCGGCCAGCGGGAGGGCCCCAAGAGACCCAGTACTTC.

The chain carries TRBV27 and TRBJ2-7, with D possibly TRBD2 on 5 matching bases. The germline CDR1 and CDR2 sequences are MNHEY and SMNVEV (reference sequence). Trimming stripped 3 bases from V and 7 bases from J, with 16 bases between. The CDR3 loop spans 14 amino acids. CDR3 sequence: CASSLAPAGIEQYF. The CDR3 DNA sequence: TGTGCCAGCAGTTTGGCCCCGGCGGGCATAGAGCAGTACTTC.

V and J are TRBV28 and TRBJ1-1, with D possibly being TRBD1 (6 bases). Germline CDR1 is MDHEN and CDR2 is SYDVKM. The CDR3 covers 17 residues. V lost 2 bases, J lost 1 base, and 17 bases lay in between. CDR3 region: CASSLEGRGAGNTEAFF. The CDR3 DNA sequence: TGTGCCAGCAGTTTAGAGGGACGGGGGGCAGGGAACACTGAAGCTTTCTTT.

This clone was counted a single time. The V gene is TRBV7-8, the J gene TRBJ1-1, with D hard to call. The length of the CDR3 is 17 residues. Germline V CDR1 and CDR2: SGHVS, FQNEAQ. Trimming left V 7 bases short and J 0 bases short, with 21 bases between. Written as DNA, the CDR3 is TGTGCCAGCACCCTCTTAGTATCCGGTACGTTGAACACTGAAGCTTTCTTT. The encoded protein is CASTLLVSGTLNTEAFF.

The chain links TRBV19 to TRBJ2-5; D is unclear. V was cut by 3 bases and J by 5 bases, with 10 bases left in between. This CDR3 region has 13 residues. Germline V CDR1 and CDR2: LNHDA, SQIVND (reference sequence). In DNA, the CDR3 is TGTGCCAGTAGTATTGCCCTCCGGGAGACCCAGTACTTC. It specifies CASSIALRETQYF.

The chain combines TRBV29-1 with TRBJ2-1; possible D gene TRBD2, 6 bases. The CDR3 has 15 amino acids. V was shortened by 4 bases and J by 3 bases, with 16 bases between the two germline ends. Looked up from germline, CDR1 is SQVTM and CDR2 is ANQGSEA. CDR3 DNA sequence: TGCAGCGTTGCCGGGACTGGGAGTAACTACAATGAGCAGTTCTTC. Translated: CSVAGTGSNYNEQFF.